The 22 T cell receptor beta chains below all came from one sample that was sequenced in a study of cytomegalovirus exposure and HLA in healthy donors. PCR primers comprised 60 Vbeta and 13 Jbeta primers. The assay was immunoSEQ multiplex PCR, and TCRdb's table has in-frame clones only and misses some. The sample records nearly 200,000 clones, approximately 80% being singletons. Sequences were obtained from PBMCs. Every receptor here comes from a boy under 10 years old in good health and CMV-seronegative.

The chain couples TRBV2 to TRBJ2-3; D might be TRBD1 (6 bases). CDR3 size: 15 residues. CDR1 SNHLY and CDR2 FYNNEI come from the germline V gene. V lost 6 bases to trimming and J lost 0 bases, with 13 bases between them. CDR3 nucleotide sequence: TGTGCCAGCAGCCTACAGGGATCTAGCACAGATACGCAGTATTTT. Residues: CASSLQGSSTDTQYF.

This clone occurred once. CDR3 coding DNA: TGTGCCAGCAGTTTAAGCCTCGCAGGGGGAGGCTACACCTTC. Protein sequence: CASSLSLAGGGYTF. The chain carries TRBV28 and TRBJ1-2; 7 bases align to TRBD1. Germline CDR1 is MDHEN and CDR2 is SYDVKM. This CDR3 has 14 residues. V lost 2 bases, J lost 8 bases, and 8 bases stayed unmatched.

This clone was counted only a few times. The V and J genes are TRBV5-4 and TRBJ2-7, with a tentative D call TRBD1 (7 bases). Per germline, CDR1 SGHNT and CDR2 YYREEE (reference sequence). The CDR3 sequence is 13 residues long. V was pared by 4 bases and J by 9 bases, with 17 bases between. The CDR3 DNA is TGTGCCAGCAGCCCTTCCCCCCAGGGGGGGCAGTACTTC. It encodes CASSPSPQGGQYF.

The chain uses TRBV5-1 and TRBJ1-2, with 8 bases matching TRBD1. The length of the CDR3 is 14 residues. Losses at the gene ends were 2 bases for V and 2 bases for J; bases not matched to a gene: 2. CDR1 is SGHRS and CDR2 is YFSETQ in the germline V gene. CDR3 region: CASSLGTGNYGYTF. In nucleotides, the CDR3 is TGCGCCAGCAGCTTAGGGACAGGAAACTATGGCTACACCTTC.

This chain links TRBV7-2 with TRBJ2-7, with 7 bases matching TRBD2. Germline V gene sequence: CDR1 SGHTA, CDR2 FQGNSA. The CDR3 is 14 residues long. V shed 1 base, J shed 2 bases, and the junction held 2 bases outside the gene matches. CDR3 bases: TGTGCCAGCAGCTTAGGGGGGAGGGCCTACGAGCAGTACTTC. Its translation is CASSLGGRAYEQYF.

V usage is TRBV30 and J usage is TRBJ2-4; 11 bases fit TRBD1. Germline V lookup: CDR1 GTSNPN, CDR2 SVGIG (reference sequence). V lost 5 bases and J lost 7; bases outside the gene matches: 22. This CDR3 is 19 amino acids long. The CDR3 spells CAWDAGSFYGGDRGNIQYF. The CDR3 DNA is TGTGCCTGGGACGCGGGGAGTTTCTATGGAGGGGACAGGGGGAACATTCAGTACTTC.

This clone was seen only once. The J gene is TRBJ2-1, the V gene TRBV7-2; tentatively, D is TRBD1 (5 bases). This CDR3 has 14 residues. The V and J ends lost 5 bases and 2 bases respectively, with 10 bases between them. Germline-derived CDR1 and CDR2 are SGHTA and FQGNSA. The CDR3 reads CASSPRATYNEQFF. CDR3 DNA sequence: TGTGCCAGCAGCCCCAGGGCAACCTACAATGAGCAGTTCTTC.

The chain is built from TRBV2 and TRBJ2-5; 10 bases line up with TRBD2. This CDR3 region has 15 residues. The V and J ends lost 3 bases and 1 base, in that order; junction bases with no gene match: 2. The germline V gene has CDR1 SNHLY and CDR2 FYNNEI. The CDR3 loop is CASSDLAGGQETQYF. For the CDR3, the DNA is TGTGCCAGCAGTGACTTAGCGGGGGGCCAAGAGACCCAGTACTTC.

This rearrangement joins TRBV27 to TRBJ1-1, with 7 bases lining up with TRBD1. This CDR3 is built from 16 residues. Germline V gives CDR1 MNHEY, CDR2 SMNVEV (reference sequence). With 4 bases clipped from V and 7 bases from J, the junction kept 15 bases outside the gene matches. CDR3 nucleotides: TGTGCCAGCAGTTCCCTCCTCGGACAGGCACCTCTTGAAGCTTTCTTT. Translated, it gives CASSSLLGQAPLEAFF.

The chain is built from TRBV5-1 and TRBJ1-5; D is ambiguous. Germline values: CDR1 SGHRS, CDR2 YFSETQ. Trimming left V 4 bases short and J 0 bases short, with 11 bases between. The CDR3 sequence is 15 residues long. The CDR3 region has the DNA TGCGCCAGCAGCCCCGGGGAGTATAGCAATCAGCCCCAGCATTTT. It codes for CASSPGEYSNQPQHF.

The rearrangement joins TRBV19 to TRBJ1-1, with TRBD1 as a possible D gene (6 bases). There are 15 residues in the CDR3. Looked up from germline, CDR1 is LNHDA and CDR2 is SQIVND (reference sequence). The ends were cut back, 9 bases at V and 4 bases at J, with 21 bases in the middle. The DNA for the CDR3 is TGTGCCAGCCAAGCCTCAGGGGTTTTAAGCACTGAAGCTTTCTTT. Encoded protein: CASQASGVLSTEAFF.

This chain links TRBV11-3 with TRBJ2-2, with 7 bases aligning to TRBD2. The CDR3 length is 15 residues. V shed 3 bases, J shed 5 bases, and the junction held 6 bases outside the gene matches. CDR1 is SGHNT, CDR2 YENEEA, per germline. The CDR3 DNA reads TGTGCCAGCAGCTTGGGGGGGAGTCAGACCGGGGAGCTGTTTTTT. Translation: CASSLGGSQTGELFF.

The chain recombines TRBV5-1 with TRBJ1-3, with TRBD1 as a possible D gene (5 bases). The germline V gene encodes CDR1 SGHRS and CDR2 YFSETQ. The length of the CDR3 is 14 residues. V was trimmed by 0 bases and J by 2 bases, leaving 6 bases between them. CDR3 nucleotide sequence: TGCGCCAGCAGCTTGGGACAGACTGGAAACACCATATATTTT. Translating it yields CASSLGQTGNTIYF.

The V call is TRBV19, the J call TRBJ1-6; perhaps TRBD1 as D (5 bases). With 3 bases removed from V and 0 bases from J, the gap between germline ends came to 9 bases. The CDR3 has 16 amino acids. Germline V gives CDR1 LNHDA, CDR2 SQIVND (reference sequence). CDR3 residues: CASSIGDSSYNSPLHF. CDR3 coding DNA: TGTGCCAGTAGTATCGGAGACAGCTCCTATAATTCACCCCTCCACTTT.

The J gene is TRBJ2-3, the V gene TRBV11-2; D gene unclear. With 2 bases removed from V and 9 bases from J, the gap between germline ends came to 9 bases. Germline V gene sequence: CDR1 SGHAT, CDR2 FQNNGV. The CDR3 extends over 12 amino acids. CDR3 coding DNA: TGTGCCAGCAGCTTAAGCGCATTGACGCAGTATTTT. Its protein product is CASSLSALTQYF.

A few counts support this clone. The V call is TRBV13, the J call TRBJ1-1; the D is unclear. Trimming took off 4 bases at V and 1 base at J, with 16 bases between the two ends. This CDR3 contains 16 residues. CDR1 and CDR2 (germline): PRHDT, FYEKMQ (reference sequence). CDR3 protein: CASSSRRHAANTEAFF. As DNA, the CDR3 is TGTGCCAGCAGCTCTAGGAGGCACGCCGCGAACACTGAAGCTTTCTTT.

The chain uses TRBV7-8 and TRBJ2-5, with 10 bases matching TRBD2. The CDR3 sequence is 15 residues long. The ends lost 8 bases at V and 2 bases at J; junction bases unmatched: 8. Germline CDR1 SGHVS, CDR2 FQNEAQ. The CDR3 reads CASRGGLAAQETQYF. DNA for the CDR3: TGTGCCAGCCGAGGAGGACTAGCGGCACAAGAGACCCAGTACTTC.

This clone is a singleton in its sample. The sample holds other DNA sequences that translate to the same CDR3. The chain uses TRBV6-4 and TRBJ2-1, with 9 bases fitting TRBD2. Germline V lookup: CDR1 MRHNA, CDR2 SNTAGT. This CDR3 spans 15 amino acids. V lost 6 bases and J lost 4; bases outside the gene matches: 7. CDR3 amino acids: CASRESSGAYNEQFF. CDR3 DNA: TGTGCCAGCAGGGAGTCTAGCGGGGCTTACAATGAGCAGTTCTTC.

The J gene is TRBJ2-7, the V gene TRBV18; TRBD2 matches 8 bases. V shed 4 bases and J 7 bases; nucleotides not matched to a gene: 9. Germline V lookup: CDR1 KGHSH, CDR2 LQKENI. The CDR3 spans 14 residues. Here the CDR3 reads CASSRSEGLGEQYF. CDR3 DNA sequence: TGTGCCAGCTCACGGAGCGAGGGACTAGGAGAGCAGTACTTC.

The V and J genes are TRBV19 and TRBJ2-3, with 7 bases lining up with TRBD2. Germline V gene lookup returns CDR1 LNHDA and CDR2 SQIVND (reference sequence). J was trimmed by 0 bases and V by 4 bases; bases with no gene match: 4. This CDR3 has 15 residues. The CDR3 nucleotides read TGTGCCAGTAGTAGTCTGACTAGCAGCACAGATACGCAGTATTTT. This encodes CASSSLTSSTDTQYF.

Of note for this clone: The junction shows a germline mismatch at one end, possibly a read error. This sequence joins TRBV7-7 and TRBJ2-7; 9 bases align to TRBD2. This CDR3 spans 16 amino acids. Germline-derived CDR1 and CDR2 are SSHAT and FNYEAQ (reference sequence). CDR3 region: CASSPSAGGGAGEQYF. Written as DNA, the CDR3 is TGTGCTAGCAGCCCATCCGCTGGCGGGGGGGCGGGCGAGCAGTACTTC. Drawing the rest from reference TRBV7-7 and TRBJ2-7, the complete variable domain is GAGVSQSPRYKVTKRGQDVTLRCDPISSHATLYWYQQALGQGPEFLTYFNYEAQPDKSGLPSDRFSAERPEGSISTLTIQRTEQRDSAMYRCASSPSAGGGAGEQYFGPGTRLTVT.

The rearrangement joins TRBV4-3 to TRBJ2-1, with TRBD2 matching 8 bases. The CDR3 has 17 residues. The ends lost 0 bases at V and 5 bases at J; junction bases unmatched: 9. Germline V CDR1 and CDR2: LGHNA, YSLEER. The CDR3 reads CASSQDHRGGWDNEQFF. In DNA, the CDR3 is TGCGCCAGCAGCCAAGATCATCGCGGGGGGTGGGACAATGAGCAGTTCTTC.